Listed here are 20 T cell receptor beta chains from one sample, sequenced in a study of beta chain features in type 1 diabetes. Every bit of the isolated RNA underwent reverse transcription, so sequencing read expressed TCRB transcripts. Assay used: immunoSEQ multiplex PCR; TCRdb lists only in-frame clones, some missing. There are about 290,000 clones in the sample; 8% occur only once, and more than 0.9% lies in the top ten. Material for sequencing was central memory CD4+ T cells from blood. The source is a woman aged 18 to 35 in good health.

A few counts support this clone. The chain links TRBV18 to TRBJ2-3; D not resolved. V was pared by 2 bases and J by 2 bases, with 11 bases between. Germline V lookup: CDR1 KGHSH, CDR2 LQKENI. This CDR3 is built from 15 residues. The DNA of the CDR3 is TGTGCCAGCTCACCAACATCTGCTACCACAGATACGCAGTATTTT. It encodes CASSPTSATTDTQYF.

This clone was seen a handful of times. The chain combines TRBV27 with TRBJ1-4; 8 nucleotides agree with TRBD1. Germline V gives CDR1 MNHEY, CDR2 SMNVEV (reference sequence). The CDR3 has 15 amino acids. The trim removed 6 bases at V and 7 bases at J, leaving 10 bases unmatched. This CDR3 reads CASRHPRTGSEKLFF. CDR3 coding DNA: TGTGCCAGCAGGCACCCACGGACAGGGTCTGAAAAACTGTTTTTT.

The J gene is TRBJ2-3, the V gene TRBV5-1, with 10 nucleotides matching TRBD2. V dropped 0 bases and J dropped 6; count of bases not matched to a gene: 7. The length of the CDR3 is 16 residues. Germline V gene data show CDR1 as SGHRS and CDR2 as YFSETQ. CDR3 sequence reads: CASSLGASGGGDTQYF. The CDR3 nucleotides read TGCGCCAGCAGCTTGGGAGCTAGCGGGGGCGGGGATACGCAGTATTTT.

The V and J genes are TRBV5-4 and TRBJ2-3; TRBD1 agrees at 9 bases. Germline CDR1 is SGHNT and CDR2 is YYREEE (reference sequence). The CDR3 covers 15 residues. With 4 bases clipped from V and 6 bases from J, the junction kept 9 bases outside the gene matches. The CDR3 loop is CASSLQGADWDTQYF. CDR3 DNA sequence: TGTGCCAGCAGCCTACAGGGGGCAGATTGGGATACGCAGTATTTT.

There are many counts of this clone. The same CDR3 arises from other DNA sequences in this sample as well. V usage is TRBV7-8 and J usage is TRBJ1-6; 7 bases map to TRBD1. Germline loops: CDR1 SGHVS, CDR2 FQNEAQ. The CDR3 sequence is 14 residues long. The trim removed 1 base at V and 7 bases at J, leaving 1 base unmatched. Here the CDR3 DNA reads TGTGCCAGCAGCTTAGACAGGGGCAATTCACCCCTCCACTTT. It codes for CASSLDRGNSPLHF.

J is TRBJ1-6 and V is TRBV7-2; D may be TRBD1 (5 bases). CDR3 size: 16 residues. Trimming removed 5 bases from V and 5 bases from J, with 16 bases in between. Germline CDR1 reads SGHTA; CDR2 reads FQGNSA. CDR3 amino acids: CASSQRQLRHNSPLHF. The CDR3 DNA is TGTGCCAGCAGCCAGCGACAGTTGAGGCATAATTCACCCCTCCACTTT.

This clone was observed a few times. The CDR3 sequence is CASSPGQGGSYNEQFF. CDR3 in DNA: TGTGCCAGCAGCCCCGGACAGGGTGGGAGCTACAATGAGCAGTTCTTC. The rearrangement links TRBV7-2 to TRBJ2-1; 8 positions match TRBD1. CDR3 length: 16 residues. With 5 bases clipped from V and 3 bases from J, the junction kept 9 bases outside the gene matches. Germline assignment: CDR1 SGHTA and CDR2 FQGNSA.

The V call is TRBV7-9, the J call TRBJ2-7; D is perhaps TRBD1 (5 bases). Trimming left V 5 bases short and J 7 bases short, with 12 bases between. CDR3 length: 12 amino acids. Germline CDR1 SEHNR, CDR2 FQNEAQ (reference sequence). CDR3 bases: TGTGCCAGCAGCGCTCAGGGTGGTGAGCAGTACTTC. Its protein is CASSAQGGEQYF.

In this sample, this clone turned up a few times. The rearrangement joins TRBV27 to TRBJ2-1; no definite D call. Germline CDR1 and CDR2: MNHEY and SMNVEV (reference sequence). This CDR3 is 16 amino acids long. The V end was cut by 2 bases, the J end by 5 bases, with 16 bases between. CDR3 nucleotides: TGTGCCAGCAGTTTACACTCACTGACCGCAGACAATGAGCAGTTCTTC. This gives the protein CASSLHSLTADNEQFF.

The chain uses TRBV2 and TRBJ1-1, with 8 bases lining up with TRBD1. The CDR3 spans 14 residues. With V trimmed by 7 bases and J by 1 base, 5 bases remained unmatched. Germline V gene data show CDR1 as SNHLY and CDR2 as FYNNEI. CDR3 in amino acids: CASIRTGTNTEAFF. CDR3 coding DNA: TGTGCCAGCATACGGACAGGGACGAACACTGAAGCTTTCTTT.

This clone was seen ten or more times. The rearrangement joins TRBV10-3 to TRBJ1-5; no clear D. Germline-derived CDR1 and CDR2 are ENHRY and SYGVKD. The CDR3 is made up of 13 amino acids. V gave up 6 bases and J gave up 0 bases, with 6 bases separating them. In DNA form, the CDR3 reads TGTGCCATCAGGGAGACTAGCAATCAGCCCCAGCATTTT. This codes for CAIRETSNQPQHF.

This clone has a single count. The chain has TRBV7-8 and TRBJ1-5, with D tentatively TRBD1 (6 bases). Trimming left V 3 bases short and J 5 bases short, with 11 bases between. Germline assignment: CDR1 SGHVS and CDR2 FQNEAQ. CDR3 size: 14 residues. CDR3 bases: TGTGCCAGCAGCTTTTTCGGGGGCGATCAGCCCCAGCATTTT. Amino acids: CASSFFGGDQPQHF. The full variable domain, rest sourced from reference TRBV7-8 and TRBJ1-5, is GAGVSQSPRYKVAKRGQDVALRCDPISGHVSLFWYQQALGQGPEFLTYFQNEAQLDKSGLPSDRFFAERPEGSVSTLKIQRTQQEDSAVYLCASSFFGGDQPQHFGDGTRLSIL.

The chain is built from TRBV11-2 and TRBJ2-5; TRBD2 matches 13 bases. After removal of 4 bases from V and 7 bases from J, the junction contained 9 bases not matched to a gene. This CDR3 has 16 amino acids. CDR1 is SGHAT, CDR2 FQNNGV, per germline. CDR3: CASSSTSGRVGGTQYF. The CDR3 DNA reads as TGTGCCAGCAGCTCTACTAGCGGGAGGGTCGGTGGGACCCAGTACTTC.

The V call is TRBV11-2, the J call TRBJ2-7; D is possibly TRBD2 (5 bases). This CDR3 comprises 14 residues. Germline CDR1 is SGHAT and CDR2 is FQNNGV. The germline V and J ends were trimmed by 2 bases and 3 bases, with 11 bases remaining between them. In DNA form, the CDR3 reads TGTGCCAGCAGCTTAATCCTCACTAGCTACGAGCAGTACTTC. Amino acid sequence: CASSLILTSYEQYF. Supplemented by reference TRBV11-2 and TRBJ2-7, the full variable domain reads EAGVAQSPRYKIIEKRQSVAFWCNPISGHATLYWYQQILGQGPKLLIQFQNNGVVDDSQLPKDRFSAERLKGVDSTLKIQPAKLEDSAVYLCASSLILTSYEQYFGPGTRLTVT.

This clone was seen only a few times. The chain is built from TRBV11-3 and TRBJ2-1; perhaps TRBD2 as D (5 bases). CDR1 is SGHNT and CDR2 is YENEEA in the germline V gene. The CDR3 length is 13 residues. Trimming stripped 7 bases from V and 8 bases from J, with 15 bases between. CDR3 loop: CASNNERSDEQFF. The CDR3 nucleotides read TGTGCCAGCAACAACGAGCGGTCCGATGAGCAGTTCTTC. The variable domain in full, with the rest retrieved from reference TRBV11-3 and TRBJ2-1, is EAGVVQSPRYKIIEKKQPVAFWCNPISGHNTLYWYLQNLGQGPELLIRYENEEAVDDSQLPKDRFSAERLKGVDSTLKIQPAELGDSAVYLCASNNERSDEQFFGPGTRLTVL.

This clone came up a few times. The V and J genes are TRBV27 and TRBJ1-1, with 9 bases identical to TRBD1. The germline V gene has CDR1 MNHEY and CDR2 SMNVEV (reference sequence). V lost 10 bases to trimming and J lost 8 bases; unmatched junction nucleotides: 8. The CDR3 is made up of 12 amino acids. The CDR3 protein is CATKGTGWEAFF. CDR3 nucleotides: TGTGCCACGAAGGGGACAGGGTGGGAAGCTTTCTTT.

This clone was counted a few times. The J gene is TRBJ1-3, the V gene TRBV28; D ambiguous. Germline CDR1 and CDR2: MDHEN and SYDVKM. The CDR3 is 15 residues long. V lost 3 bases to trimming and J lost 0 bases, with 9 bases between them. CDR3 coding DNA: TGTGCCAGCAGTTTGGCAGTCAACTCTGGAAACACCATATATTTT. Its protein product is CASSLAVNSGNTIYF.

The chain links TRBV27 to TRBJ2-3; D perhaps matches TRBD1 (5 bases). This CDR3 contains 14 residues. The germline V gene has CDR1 MNHEY and CDR2 SMNVEV (reference sequence). V was cut by 10 bases and J by 6 bases, with 20 bases left in between. Here the CDR3 reads CATNTGPPGDTQYF. CDR3 nucleotide sequence: TGTGCCACCAACACAGGACCCCCCGGGGATACGCAGTATTTT.

This clone has only a few counts. V usage is TRBV30 and J usage is TRBJ2-1; D might be TRBD2 (5 bases). CDR1 and CDR2 (germline): GTSNPN, SVGIG (reference sequence). The CDR3 loop spans 14 amino acids. V lost 1 base to trimming and J lost 0 bases, with 7 bases between them. CDR3 DNA: TGTGCCTGGAGTGGAGCGGCCTCCTACAATGAGCAGTTCTTC. Its translation: CAWSGAASYNEQFF.

This clone was counted a few times. The chain has TRBV6-5 and TRBJ1-2; TRBD1 agrees at 10 bases. The CDR3 has 14 residues. Germline CDR1 MNHEY, CDR2 SVGAGI. The V gene end was trimmed by 8 bases and the J gene end by 4 bases; junction bases not matched to a gene: 7. CDR3 coding DNA: TGTGCCAGCCAAGGACAGGGGGGGATCTATGGCTACACCTTC. Protein sequence: CASQGQGGIYGYTF.